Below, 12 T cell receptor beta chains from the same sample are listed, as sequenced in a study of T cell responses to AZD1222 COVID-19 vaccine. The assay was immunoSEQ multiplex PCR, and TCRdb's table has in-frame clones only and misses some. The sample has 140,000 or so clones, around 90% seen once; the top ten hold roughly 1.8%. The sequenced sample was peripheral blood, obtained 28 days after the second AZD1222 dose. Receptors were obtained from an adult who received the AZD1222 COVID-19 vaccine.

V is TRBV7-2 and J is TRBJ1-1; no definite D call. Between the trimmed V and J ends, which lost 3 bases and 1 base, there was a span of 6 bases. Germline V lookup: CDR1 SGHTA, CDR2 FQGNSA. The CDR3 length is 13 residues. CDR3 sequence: CASSFGRNTEAFF. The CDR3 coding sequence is TGTGCCAGCAGCTTTGGGAGGAACACTGAAGCTTTCTTT.

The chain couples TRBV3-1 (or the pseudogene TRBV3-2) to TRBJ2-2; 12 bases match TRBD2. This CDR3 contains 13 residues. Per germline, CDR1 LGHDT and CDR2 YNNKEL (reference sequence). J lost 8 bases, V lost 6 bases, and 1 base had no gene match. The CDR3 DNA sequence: TGTGCCAGCAGTGGACTAGCGGGAGGGGAGCTGTTTTTT. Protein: CASSGLAGGELFF.

The CDR3 DNA reads as TGCGCCAGCAGCTTAGGGACAGGGTATGTCTCCGAGCAGTACTTC. It is translated as CASSLGTGYVSEQYF. This rearrangement joins TRBV5-1 to TRBJ2-7, with 9 bases aligning to TRBD1. J lost 6 bases, V lost 2 bases, and 9 bases had no gene match. In germline, CDR1 is SGHRS, CDR2 YFSETQ. The CDR3 loop spans 15 amino acids.

CDR3 region: CASSPPLPVAEAHEQYF. The CDR3, as DNA: TGTGCCAGCTCACCGCCCCTTCCGGTAGCGGAAGCTCACGAGCAGTACTTC. The J gene is TRBJ2-7, the V gene TRBV18; D may be TRBD2 (6 bases). Germline lookup yields CDR1 KGHSH and CDR2 LQKENI. Trimming cost V 3 bases and J 5 bases, with 23 bases left between them. This CDR3 has 17 residues.

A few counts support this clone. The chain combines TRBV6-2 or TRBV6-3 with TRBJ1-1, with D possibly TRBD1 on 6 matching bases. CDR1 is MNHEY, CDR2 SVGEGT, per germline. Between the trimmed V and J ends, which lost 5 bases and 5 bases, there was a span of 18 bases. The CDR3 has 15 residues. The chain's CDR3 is CASSVDKTGRTEAFF. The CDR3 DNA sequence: TGTGCCAGCAGTGTAGATAAGACAGGACGGACTGAAGCTTTCTTT.

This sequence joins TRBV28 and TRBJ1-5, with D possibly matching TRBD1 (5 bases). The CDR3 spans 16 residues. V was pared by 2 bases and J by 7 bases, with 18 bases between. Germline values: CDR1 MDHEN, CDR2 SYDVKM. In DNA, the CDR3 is TGTGCCAGCAGTTTAGGGTATGCGGGGGGGGTACAGCCCCAGCATTTT. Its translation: CASSLGYAGGVQPQHF.

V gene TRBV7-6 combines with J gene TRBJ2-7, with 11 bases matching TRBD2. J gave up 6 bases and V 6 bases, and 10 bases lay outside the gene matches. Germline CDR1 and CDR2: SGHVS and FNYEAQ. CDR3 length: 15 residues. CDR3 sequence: CASSPTSGTLGEQYF. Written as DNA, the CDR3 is TGTGCCAGCAGTCCGACTAGCGGGACTTTAGGCGAGCAGTACTTC.

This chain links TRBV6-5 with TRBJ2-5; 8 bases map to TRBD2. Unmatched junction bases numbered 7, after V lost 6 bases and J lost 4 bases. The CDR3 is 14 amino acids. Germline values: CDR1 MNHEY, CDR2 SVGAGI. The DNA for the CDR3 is TGTGCCAGCAGCCCAGCGGGAGACGGAGAGACCCAGTACTTC. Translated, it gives CASSPAGDGETQYF.

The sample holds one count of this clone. The CDR3 nucleotides are TGTGCCAGCAGTTTGGGGTATTCCTACGAGCAGTACTTC. Translation: CASSLGYSYEQYF. The chain combines TRBV27 with TRBJ2-7; D unclear. Germline V gene lookup returns CDR1 MNHEY and CDR2 SMNVEV (reference sequence). V was pared by 3 bases and J by 1 base, with 7 bases between. This CDR3 contains 13 residues.

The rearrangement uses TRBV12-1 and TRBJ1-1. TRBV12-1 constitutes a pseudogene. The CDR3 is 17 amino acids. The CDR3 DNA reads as TGTGCCAGCAGCTTAAGGCCCATCTTCAATGTCAACACTGAAGCTTTCTTT. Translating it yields CASSLRPIFNVNTEAFF.

The CDR3 DNA reads TGTGCCAGCGGGGGACAGGGGGCTGGCTACACCTTC. This encodes CASGGQGAGYTF. V and J are TRBV9 and TRBJ1-2, with TRBD1 identical over 12 bases. Unmatched junction bases numbered 2, after V lost 7 bases and J lost 7 bases. This CDR3 comprises 12 residues. Germline V gives CDR1 SGDLS, CDR2 YYNGEE.

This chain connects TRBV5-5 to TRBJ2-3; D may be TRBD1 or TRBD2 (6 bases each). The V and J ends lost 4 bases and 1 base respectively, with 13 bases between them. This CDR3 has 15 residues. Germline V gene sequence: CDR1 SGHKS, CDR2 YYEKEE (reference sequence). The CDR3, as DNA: TGTGCCAGCAGCCGGTTGGGGGGCGGCACAGATACGCAGTATTTT. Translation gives CASSRLGGGTDTQYF.